Here is one TCR beta chain with its context. The target antigen is unknown. TCRdb called the RT-PCR reads again in MiXCR, with one record for every CDR3 protein. The sample records 150,000 to 200,000 distinct CDR3 sequences, approximately 12% being singletons. These data are taken from a study of response to subunit inactivated influenza vaccine. Whole-study findings and limits: Few additional T cells are recruited per seasonal influenza vaccination, authors suggested.

Germline CDR1 and CDR2: LNHNV and YYDKDF (reference sequence). This CDR3 has 14 residues. Trimming removed 5 bases from V and 5 bases from J; junction bases left unmatched: 6. The same sample was also used in a study of T cells expressing NK-cell markers. That paper adds: Template switching by 5'RACE with UMIs generated the TCR beta cDNA. HCMV seropositivity characterized most of the eight sequenced donors, and seronegativity one. In more than 5 donors, dominant CD3+CD56+NKG2C+ clones formed roughly 1.0-7.5% of CD8+ cells. These clonotypes also led the CD3+CD56-NKG2C+ fraction in a handful of donors.

The chain combines TRBV15 with TRBJ2-7, with TRBD1 identical over 10 bases. The origin of this receptor is a man aged 50-60 years who received an inactivated influenza vaccine. This material consisted of CD8+ T cells sorted from PBMCs, taken roughly 12 days after vaccination. CDR3 in DNA: TGTGCCACCAGCCACCGGGGACAGGGGAACGAGCAGTACTTC. The encoded protein is CATSHRGQGNEQYF.